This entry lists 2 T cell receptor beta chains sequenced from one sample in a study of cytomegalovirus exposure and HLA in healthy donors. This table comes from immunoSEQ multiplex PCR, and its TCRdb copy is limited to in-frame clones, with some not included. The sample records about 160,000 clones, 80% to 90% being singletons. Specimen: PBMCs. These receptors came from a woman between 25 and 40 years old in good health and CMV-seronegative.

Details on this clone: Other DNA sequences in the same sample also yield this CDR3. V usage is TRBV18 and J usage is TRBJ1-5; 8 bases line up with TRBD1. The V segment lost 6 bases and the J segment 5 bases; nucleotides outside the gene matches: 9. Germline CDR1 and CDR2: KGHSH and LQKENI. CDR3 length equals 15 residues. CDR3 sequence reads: CASSRTGTGDQPQHF. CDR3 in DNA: TGTGCCAGCTCCCGAACCGGGACAGGAGATCAGCCCCAGCATTTT. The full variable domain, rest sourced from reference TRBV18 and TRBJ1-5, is NAGVMQNPRHLVRRRGQEARLRCSPMKGHSHVYWYRQLPEEGLKFMVYLQKENIIDESGMPKERFSAEFPKEGPSILRIQQVVRGDSAAYFCASSRTGTGDQPQHFGDGTRLSIL.

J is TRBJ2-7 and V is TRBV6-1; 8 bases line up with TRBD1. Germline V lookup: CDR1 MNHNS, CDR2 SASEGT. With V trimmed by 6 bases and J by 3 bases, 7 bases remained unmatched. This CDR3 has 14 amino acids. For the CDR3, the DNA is TGTGCCAGCAGGACAGGGGTAGGGCTCTACGAGCAGTACTTC. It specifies CASRTGVGLYEQYF.